This TCR beta chain stems from a study of blood T cell repertoires in COVID-19. Study-wide context: Sources were T cells, B-cell-depleted T cells, or PBMCs; the material itself was cDNA or gDNA.

This table comes from immunoSEQ multiplex PCR, and its TCRdb copy is limited to in-frame clones, with some not included. Of about 26,000 clones listed, about 90% are singletons. There are 14 residues in the CDR3. Germline V gives CDR1 SQVTM, CDR2 ANQGSEA. Germline trimming cut 5 bases from V and 8 bases from J; bases unmatched to any gene: 8. This chain joins TRBV29-1 and TRBJ1-4, with TRBD1 matching over 10 bases. Sequences were obtained from peripheral blood. This clonotype was obtained from a human donor in a cohort sampled during active COVID-19. For the CDR3, the DNA is TGCAGCGTTTCGGACAGGGGGATTGAGGAAAAACTGTTTTTT. Encoded protein: CSVSDRGIEEKLFF.